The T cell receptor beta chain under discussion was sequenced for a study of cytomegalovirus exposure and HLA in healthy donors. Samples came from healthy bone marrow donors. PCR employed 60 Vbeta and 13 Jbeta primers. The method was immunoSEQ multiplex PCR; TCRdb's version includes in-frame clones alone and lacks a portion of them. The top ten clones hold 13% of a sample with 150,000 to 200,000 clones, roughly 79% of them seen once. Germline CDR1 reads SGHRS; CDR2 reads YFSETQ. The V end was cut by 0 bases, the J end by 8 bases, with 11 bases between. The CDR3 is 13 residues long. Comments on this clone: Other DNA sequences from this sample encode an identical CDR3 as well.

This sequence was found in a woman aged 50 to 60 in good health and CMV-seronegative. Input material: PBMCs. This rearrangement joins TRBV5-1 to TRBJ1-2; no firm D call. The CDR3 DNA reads TGCGCCAGCAGCTTGGAGGGAGGATACGGCTACACCTTC. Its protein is CASSLEGGYGYTF.